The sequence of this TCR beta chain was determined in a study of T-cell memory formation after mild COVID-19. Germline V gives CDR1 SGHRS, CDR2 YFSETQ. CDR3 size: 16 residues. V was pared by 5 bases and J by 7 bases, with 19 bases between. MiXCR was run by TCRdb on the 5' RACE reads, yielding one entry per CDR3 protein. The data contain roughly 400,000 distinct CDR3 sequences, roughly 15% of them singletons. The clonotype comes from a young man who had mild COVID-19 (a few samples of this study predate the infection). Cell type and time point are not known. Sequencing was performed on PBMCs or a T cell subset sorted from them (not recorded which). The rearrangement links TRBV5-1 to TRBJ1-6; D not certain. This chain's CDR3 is CASRGQPGESNSPLHF. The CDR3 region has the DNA TGCGCCAGCAGAGGCCAGCCCGGGGAGTCGAATTCACCCCTCCACTTT.